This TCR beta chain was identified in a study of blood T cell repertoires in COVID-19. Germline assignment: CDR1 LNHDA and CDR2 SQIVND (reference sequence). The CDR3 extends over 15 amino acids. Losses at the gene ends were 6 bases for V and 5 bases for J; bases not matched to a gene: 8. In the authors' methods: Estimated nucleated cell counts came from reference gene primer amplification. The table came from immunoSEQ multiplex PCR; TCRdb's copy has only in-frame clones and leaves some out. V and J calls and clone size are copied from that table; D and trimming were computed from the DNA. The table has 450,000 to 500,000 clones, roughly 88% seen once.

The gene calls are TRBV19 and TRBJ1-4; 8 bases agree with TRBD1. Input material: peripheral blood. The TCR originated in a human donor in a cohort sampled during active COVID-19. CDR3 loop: CASSPRTGLNEKLFF. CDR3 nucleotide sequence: TGTGCCAGTAGCCCAAGGACAGGGTTAAATGAAAAACTGTTTTTT.